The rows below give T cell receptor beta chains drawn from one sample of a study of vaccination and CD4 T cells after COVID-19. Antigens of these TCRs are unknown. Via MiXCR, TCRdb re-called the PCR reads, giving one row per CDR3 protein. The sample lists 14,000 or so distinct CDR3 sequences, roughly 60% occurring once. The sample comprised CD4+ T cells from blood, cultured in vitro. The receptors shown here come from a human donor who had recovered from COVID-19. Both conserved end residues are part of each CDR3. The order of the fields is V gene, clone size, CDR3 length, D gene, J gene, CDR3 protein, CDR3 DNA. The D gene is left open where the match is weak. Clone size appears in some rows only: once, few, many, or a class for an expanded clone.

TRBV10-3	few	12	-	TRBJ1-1	CASSESRDEAFF	TGTGCCAGCAGTGAGAGTCGGGATGAAGCTTTCTTT
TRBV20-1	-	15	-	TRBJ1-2	CSARQWANPNYGYTF	TGCAGTGCTAGACAGTGGGCCAATCCTAACTATGGCTACACCTTC
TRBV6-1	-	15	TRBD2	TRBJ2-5	CASSFDRLAGETQYF	TGTGCCAGCAGCTTCGACCGACTAGCGGGGGAGACCCAGTACTTC
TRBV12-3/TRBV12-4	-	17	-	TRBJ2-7	CASSTTPRGTRTYEQYF	TGTGCCAGCAGTACCACCCCGCGCGGCACTCGGACCTACGAGCAGTACTTC
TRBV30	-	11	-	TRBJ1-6	CAWSVGGTLHF	TGTGCCTGGAGTGTAGGTGGTACCCTCCACTTT
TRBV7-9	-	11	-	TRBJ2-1	CASSLYDEQFF	TGTGCCAGCAGCTTGTACGATGAGCAGTTCTTC
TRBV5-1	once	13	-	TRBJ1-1	CASFSGVRTEAFF	TGCGCCAGCTTTTCAGGGGTGAGGACTGAAGCTTTCTTT
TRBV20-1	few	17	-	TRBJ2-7	CSARRDGLLTSSYEQYF	TGCAGTGCTAGAAGGGACGGACTCTTAACTAGCTCCTACGAGCAGTACTTC
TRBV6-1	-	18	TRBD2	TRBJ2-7	CASSEPGGSSGNSYEQYF	TGTGCCAGCAGTGAACCGGGCGGGAGTTCAGGTAACTCCTACGAGCAGTACTTC
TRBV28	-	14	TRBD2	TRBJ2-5	CASSLTSGSETQYF	TGTGCCAGCAGTCTGACTAGCGGGAGTGAGACCCAGTACTTC
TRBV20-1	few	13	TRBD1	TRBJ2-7	CSARTGADYEQYF	TGCAGTGCCCGGACAGGGGCGGATTACGAGCAGTACTTC
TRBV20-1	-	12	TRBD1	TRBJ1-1	CSARAGTGGAFF	TGCAGTGCTAGAGCCGGGACAGGGGGAGCTTTCTTT
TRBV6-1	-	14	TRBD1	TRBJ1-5	CASSHRGGNQPQHF	TGTGCCAGCAGTCACAGGGGTGGCAATCAGCCCCAGCATTTT
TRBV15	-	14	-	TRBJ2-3	CATSRGGPTDTQYF	TGTGCCACCAGCAGAGGGGGGCCCACAGATACGCAGTATTTT
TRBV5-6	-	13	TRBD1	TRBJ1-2	CASSLRDRYGYTF	TGTGCCAGCAGCTTAAGGGACAGGTATGGCTACACCTTC
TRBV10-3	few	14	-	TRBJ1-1	CAISSGEGNTEAFF	TGTGCCATCAGCTCAGGGGAAGGGAACACTGAAGCTTTCTTT
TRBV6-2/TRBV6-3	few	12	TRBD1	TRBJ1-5	CASKGANQPQHF	TGTGCCAGCAAGGGGGCGAACCAGCCCCAGCATTTT
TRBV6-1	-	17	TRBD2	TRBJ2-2	CASGGLAGSHDTGELFF	TGTGCCAGCGGGGGACTAGCGGGATCCCACGACACCGGGGAGCTGTTTTTT
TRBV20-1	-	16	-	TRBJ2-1	CSARDLSDSHGDEQFF	TGCAGTGCTAGAGATCTGAGCGACAGCCATGGGGATGAGCAGTTCTTC
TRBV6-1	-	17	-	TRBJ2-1	CASSGYGQGKSYNEQFF	TGTGCCAGCAGTGGGTATGGGCAGGGGAAATCCTACAATGAGCAGTTCTTC
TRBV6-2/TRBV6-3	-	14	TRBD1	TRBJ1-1	CASSRDRVNTEAFF	TGTGCCAGCAGTCGGGACAGGGTCAACACTGAAGCTTTCTTT
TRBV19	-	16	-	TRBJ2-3	CASSGLADTSTDTQYF	TGTGCCAGTAGTGGGTTAGCGGATACTAGCACAGATACGCAGTATTTT
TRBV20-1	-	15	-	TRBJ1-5	CSARPRQAGNQPQHF	TGCAGTGCTAGACCAAGACAGGCCGGCAATCAGCCCCAGCATTTT
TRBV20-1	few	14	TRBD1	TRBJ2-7	CSAKPGQGVSEQYF	TGCAGTGCTAAGCCGGGACAGGGGGTTAGCGAGCAGTACTTC
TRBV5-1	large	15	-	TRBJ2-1	CASSLVKGTPEEQFF	TGCGCCAGCAGCTTGGTTAAGGGCACGCCCGAGGAGCAGTTCTTC
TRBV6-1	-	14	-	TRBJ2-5	CASSPTGSGETQYF	TGTGCCAGCAGTCCAACAGGGTCAGGGGAGACCCAGTACTTC
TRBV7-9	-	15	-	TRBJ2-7	CASSSSKEITDEQYF	TGTGCCAGCAGCTCCTCGAAGGAGATAACAGACGAGCAGTACTTC
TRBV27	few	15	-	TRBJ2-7	CASSFRGARNGEQYF	TGTGCCAGCAGTTTTAGGGGGGCGCGAAATGGCGAGCAGTACTTC